The next 14 T cell receptor beta chains were all read from a single sample in a study of blood T cell repertoires in COVID-19 (dated by TCRdb to 2020 to 2022). The library was obtained by the immunoSEQ multiplex PCR assay. Imported from immuneACCESS, the table was reduced by TCRdb to in-frame sequences with V and J called. These copies leave out some clones; in studies compared against another copy, an unresolved V gene accounts for under half, and the cause of the remainder is not known. Present in this sample are about 170,000 clones, around nine tenths of which were seen just once. The ten largest clones take up 2% to 2.5% of the sample. Sequences were obtained from peripheral blood. All receptors derive from a man aged 50 to 60 who had recovered from COVID-19.

The count of this clone is one. The chain joins TRBV6-5 to TRBJ1-2; D is unclear. Germline loops: CDR1 MNHEY, CDR2 SVGAGI. The CDR3 has 13 amino acids. V gave up 4 bases and J gave up 4 bases, with 10 bases separating them. CDR3 amino acids: CASSSLRGYGYTF. The CDR3 nucleotides read TGTGCCAGCAGTTCGCTTCGGGGCTATGGCTACACCTTC.

The chain links TRBV28 to TRBJ1-3; 8 bases align to TRBD1. V lost 6 bases to trimming and J lost 4 bases; unmatched junction nucleotides: 2. Germline V CDR1 and CDR2: MDHEN, SYDVKM. The CDR3 is 13 amino acids. The CDR3 protein is CASRTGAGNTIYF. The CDR3 DNA reads TGTGCCAGCAGGACAGGGGCCGGAAACACCATATATTTT.

The sample holds one count of this clone. CDR3 in DNA: TGTGCCAGTAGTACTGCTGCCAGGTCGAACTATGGCTACACCTTC. Its translation is CASSTAARSNYGYTF. The J gene is TRBJ1-2, the V gene TRBV19; no definite D call. CDR1 LNHDA and CDR2 SQIVND come from the germline V gene (reference sequence). The CDR3 consists of 15 residues. With 4 bases removed from V and 2 bases from J, the gap between germline ends came to 14 bases.

This clone was observed a single time. J is TRBJ1-2 and V is TRBV19; the D is unclear. V was cut by 0 bases and J by 7 bases, with 12 bases left in between. The CDR3 extends over 14 amino acids. Per the germline V gene, CDR1 is LNHDA and CDR2 is SQIVND (reference sequence). CDR3: CASSIEAGGAGYTF. CDR3 DNA: TGTGCCAGTAGTATAGAAGCGGGAGGAGCTGGCTACACCTTC. Variable domain in full (rest from reference TRBV19 and TRBJ1-2): DGGITQSPKYLFRKEGQNVTLSCEQNLNHDAMYWYRQDPGQGLRLIYYSQIVNDFQKGDIAEGYSVSREKKESFPLTVTSAQKNPTAFYLCASSIEAGGAGYTFGSGTRLTVV.

The sample holds one count of this clone. The chain recombines TRBV14 with TRBJ2-7, with D uncertain. The V gene lost 1 base and the J gene lost 0 bases, with 7 bases spanning the gap. The CDR3 runs to 14 residues. CDR1 and CDR2 (germline): SGHDN, FVKESK. CDR3 residues: CASSQGLLSYEQYF. The CDR3 DNA reads TGTGCCAGCAGCCAAGGACTGCTCTCCTACGAGCAGTACTTC.

The gene calls are TRBV6-5 and TRBJ2-2, with D perhaps TRBD1 (5 bases). The length of the CDR3 is 15 residues. Trimming removed 6 bases from V and 0 bases from J, with 11 bases in between. Germline V gene sequence: CDR1 MNHEY, CDR2 SVGAGI. CDR3 coding DNA: TGTGCCAGCAGCAGGACATTTCCGAACACCGGGGAGCTGTTTTTT. It specifies CASSRTFPNTGELFF.

This clone came up once. The J gene is TRBJ2-1, the V gene TRBV9; 7 bases are a match to TRBD1. The junction had 5 bases not matched to a gene; V was cut back by 3 bases and J by 2 bases. The CDR3 totals 15 residues. In germline, CDR1 is SGDLS, CDR2 YYNGEE. The CDR3 region has the DNA TGTGCCAGCAGCGGCCGGGACAGCACCTACAATGAGCAGTTCTTC. Translating gives CASSGRDSTYNEQFF.

This sequence joins TRBV14 and TRBJ1-1, with D possibly matching TRBD1 (6 bases). This CDR3 comprises 16 residues. V was trimmed by 0 bases and J by 0 bases, leaving 11 bases between them. Germline-derived CDR1 and CDR2 are SGHDN and FVKESK. The CDR3 spells CASSQDLGALNTEAFF. CDR3 sequence (DNA): TGTGCCAGCAGCCAAGATCTGGGGGCCTTGAACACTGAAGCTTTCTTT.

This chain connects TRBV19 to TRBJ2-6; a possible D gene is TRBD2 (5 bases). With 6 bases removed from V and 4 bases from J, the gap between germline ends came to 16 bases. This CDR3 contains 16 residues. Germline CDR1 LNHDA, CDR2 SQIVND (reference sequence). The chain's CDR3 is CASSQPPGNGANVLTF. The CDR3 DNA is TGTGCCAGTAGCCAACCCCCGGGGAACGGGGCCAACGTCCTGACTTTC.

The rearrangement links TRBV19 to TRBJ1-5, with 9 bases fitting TRBD1. The germline V gene encodes CDR1 LNHDA and CDR2 SQIVND (reference sequence). V was clipped by 7 bases and J by 7 bases; unmatched bases: 11. CDR3 length equals 15 residues. This chain's CDR3 is CASTRGTGRYQPQHF. CDR3 sequence (DNA): TGTGCCAGTACCCGGGGGACAGGGAGGTACCAGCCCCAGCATTTT.

V usage is TRBV5-1 and J usage is TRBJ1-1, with D possibly being TRBD1 (5 bases). Trimming pared 4 bases from V and 5 bases from J, leaving 15 bases between. This CDR3 contains 14 residues. Germline-derived CDR1 and CDR2 are SGHRS and YFSETQ. The DNA of the CDR3 is TGCGCCAGCAGCACGGACGGGGGAGGTACTGAAGCTTTCTTT. This sequence encodes CASSTDGGGTEAFF.

In its sample, this clone was seen once. This chain uses TRBV10-3 with TRBJ1-3; D remains ambiguous. Germline CDR1 ENHRY, CDR2 SYGVKD. The CDR3 loop spans 14 amino acids. Trimming pared 6 bases from V and 3 bases from J, leaving 12 bases between. CDR3 amino acids: CAIRLETDGNTIYF. Written as DNA, the CDR3 is TGTGCCATCAGGTTGGAGACCGATGGAAACACCATATATTTT.

The chain carries TRBV19 and TRBJ2-1, with 9 nucleotides matching TRBD2. Looked up from germline, CDR1 is LNHDA and CDR2 is SQIVND (reference sequence). This CDR3 contains 16 residues. V lost 5 bases, J lost 10 bases, and 15 bases stayed unmatched. The CDR3 here is CASSSLAGDPTREQFF. The CDR3, as DNA: TGTGCCAGTAGTTCCTTAGCGGGAGATCCGACAAGGGAGCAGTTCTTC. Based on the CDR3 plus reference TRBV19 and TRBJ2-1, the full variable domain is DGGITQSPKYLFRKEGQNVTLSCEQNLNHDAMYWYRQDPGQGLRLIYYSQIVNDFQKGDIAEGYSVSREKKESFPLTVTSAQKNPTAFYLCASSSLAGDPTREQFFGPGTRLTVL.

The J gene is TRBJ2-2, the V gene TRBV5-5; TRBD2 matches 14 bases. Germline V lookup: CDR1 SGHKS, CDR2 YYEKEE (reference sequence). The CDR3 contains 19 residues. V trimming: 4 bases; J trimming: 0 bases; junction bases outside the gene matches: 8. The CDR3 region has the DNA TGTGCCAGCAGCAGAAGGACTAGCGGGGGGTTCGCGAACACCGGGGAGCTGTTTTTT. Its translation is CASSRRTSGGFANTGELFF.